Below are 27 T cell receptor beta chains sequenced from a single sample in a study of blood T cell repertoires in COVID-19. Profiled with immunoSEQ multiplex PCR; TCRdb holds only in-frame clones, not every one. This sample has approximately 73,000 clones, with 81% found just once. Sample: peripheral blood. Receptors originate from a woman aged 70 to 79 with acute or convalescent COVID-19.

As DNA, the CDR3 is TGTGCCAGCAGCCGCCAGGCAGGGGGCCAAGAGACCCAGTACTTC. It encodes CASSRQAGGQETQYF. This chain connects TRBV5-4 to TRBJ2-5; TRBD1 matches at 7 bases. This CDR3 is built from 15 residues. After removal of 4 bases from V and 1 base from J, the junction contained 7 bases not matched to a gene. Germline V gene sequence: CDR1 SGHNT, CDR2 YYREEE (reference sequence).

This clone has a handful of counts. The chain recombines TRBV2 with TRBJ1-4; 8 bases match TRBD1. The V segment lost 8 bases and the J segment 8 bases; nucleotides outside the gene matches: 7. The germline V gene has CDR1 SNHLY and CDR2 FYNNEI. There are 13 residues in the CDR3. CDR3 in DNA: TGTGCCAGCGCACGGGACAGGCAAGAAAAACTGTTTTTT. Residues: CASARDRQEKLFF.

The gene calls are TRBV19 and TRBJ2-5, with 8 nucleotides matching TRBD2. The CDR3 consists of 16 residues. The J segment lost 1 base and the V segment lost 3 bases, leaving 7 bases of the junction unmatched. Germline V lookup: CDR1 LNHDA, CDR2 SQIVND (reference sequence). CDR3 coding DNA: TGTGCCAGTAGTATTGGAGCGGGGGAAATCCAAGAGACCCAGTACTTC. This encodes CASSIGAGEIQETQYF.

The CDR3 coding sequence is TGCGCCAGCAGCTGGACTAGCGGGAGGGCAGATACGCAGTATTTT. Translating gives CASSWTSGRADTQYF. The rearrangement uses TRBV5-1 and TRBJ2-3, with 15 bases lining up with TRBD2. The CDR3 contains 15 residues. V shed 3 bases and J 4 bases; nucleotides not matched to a gene: 0. The germline CDR1 and CDR2 sequences are SGHRS and YFSETQ.

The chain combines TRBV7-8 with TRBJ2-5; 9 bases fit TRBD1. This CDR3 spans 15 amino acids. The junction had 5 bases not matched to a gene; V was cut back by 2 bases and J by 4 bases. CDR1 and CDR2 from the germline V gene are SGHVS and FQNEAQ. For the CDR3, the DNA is TGTGCCAGCAGCTTAAACCGGGACAGGGTAGAGACCCAGTACTTC. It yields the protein CASSLNRDRVETQYF.

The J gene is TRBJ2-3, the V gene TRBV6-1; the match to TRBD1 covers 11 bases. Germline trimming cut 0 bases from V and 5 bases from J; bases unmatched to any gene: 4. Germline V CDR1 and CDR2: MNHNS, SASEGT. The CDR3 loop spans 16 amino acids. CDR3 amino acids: CASSEAPGQGEDTQYF. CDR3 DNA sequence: TGTGCCAGCAGTGAAGCTCCGGGACAGGGGGAAGATACGCAGTATTTT.

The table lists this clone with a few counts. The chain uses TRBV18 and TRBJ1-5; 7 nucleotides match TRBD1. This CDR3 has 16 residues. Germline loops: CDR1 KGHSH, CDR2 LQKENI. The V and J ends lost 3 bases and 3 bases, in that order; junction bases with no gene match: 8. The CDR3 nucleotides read TGTGCCAGCTCACCCAGGACAGGTGTCCTCAATCAGCCCCAGCATTTT. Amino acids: CASSPRTGVLNQPQHF.

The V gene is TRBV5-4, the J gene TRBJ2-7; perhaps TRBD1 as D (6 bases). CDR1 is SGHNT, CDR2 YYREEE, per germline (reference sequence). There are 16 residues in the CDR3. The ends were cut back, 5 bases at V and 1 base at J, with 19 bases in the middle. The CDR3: CASSEGVGQPSYEQYF. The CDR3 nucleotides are TGTGCCAGCAGTGAAGGGGTTGGACAGCCTTCCTACGAGCAGTACTTC.

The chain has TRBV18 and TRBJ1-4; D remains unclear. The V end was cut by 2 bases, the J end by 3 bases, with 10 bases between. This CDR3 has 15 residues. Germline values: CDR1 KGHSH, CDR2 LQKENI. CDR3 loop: CASSPLQNPNEKLFF. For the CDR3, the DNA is TGTGCCAGCTCACCATTACAGAACCCTAATGAAAAACTGTTTTTT.

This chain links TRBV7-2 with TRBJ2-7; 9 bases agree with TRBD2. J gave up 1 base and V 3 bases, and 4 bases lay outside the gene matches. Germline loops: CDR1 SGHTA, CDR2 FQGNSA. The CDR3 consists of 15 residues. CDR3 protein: CASSLSSGTSYEQYF. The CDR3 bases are TGTGCCAGCAGCTTGTCTAGCGGGACGTCCTACGAGCAGTACTTC.

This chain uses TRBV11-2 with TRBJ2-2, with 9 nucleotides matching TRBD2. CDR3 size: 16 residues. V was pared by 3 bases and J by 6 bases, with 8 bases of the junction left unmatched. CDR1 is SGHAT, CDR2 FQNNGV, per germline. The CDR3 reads CASSLRRGGGSGELFF. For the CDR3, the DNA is TGTGCCAGCAGCTTGCGGCGGGGGGGCGGTTCCGGGGAGCTGTTTTTT.

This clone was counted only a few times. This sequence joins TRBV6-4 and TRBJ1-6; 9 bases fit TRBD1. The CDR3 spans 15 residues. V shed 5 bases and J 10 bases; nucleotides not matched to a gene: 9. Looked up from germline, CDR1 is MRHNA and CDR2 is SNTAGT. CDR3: CASSPRDRATSPLHF. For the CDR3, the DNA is TGTGCCAGCAGTCCCCGGGACAGGGCTACCTCACCCCTCCACTTT.

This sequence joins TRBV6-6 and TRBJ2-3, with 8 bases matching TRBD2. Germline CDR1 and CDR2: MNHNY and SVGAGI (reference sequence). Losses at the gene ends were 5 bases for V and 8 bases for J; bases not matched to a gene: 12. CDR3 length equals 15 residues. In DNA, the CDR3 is TGTGCCAGCAGTCCCCTAGCGGGCTTGGGGGTTACGCAGTATTTT. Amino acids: CASSPLAGLGVTQYF.

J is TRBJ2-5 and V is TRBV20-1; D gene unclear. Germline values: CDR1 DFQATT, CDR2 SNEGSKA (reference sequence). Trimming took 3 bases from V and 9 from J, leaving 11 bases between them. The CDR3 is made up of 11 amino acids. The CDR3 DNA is TGCAGTGCTAGGGGCCTCTCCCCCCAGTACTTC. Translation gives CSARGLSPQYF.

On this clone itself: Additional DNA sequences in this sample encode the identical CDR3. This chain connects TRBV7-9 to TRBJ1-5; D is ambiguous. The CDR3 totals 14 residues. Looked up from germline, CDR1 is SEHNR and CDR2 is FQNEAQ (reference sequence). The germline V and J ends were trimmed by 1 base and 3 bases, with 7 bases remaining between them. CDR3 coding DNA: TGTGCCAGCAGCTTAGGCGGGGACAATCAGCCCCAGCATTTT. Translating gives CASSLGGDNQPQHF.

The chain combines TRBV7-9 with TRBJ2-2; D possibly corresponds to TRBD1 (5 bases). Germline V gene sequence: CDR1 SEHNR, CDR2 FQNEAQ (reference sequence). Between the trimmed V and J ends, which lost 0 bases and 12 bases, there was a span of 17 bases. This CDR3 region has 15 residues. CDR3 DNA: TGTGCCAGCAGCTTAGCGTTCAATGCGGCAGGGAAGCTGTTTTTT. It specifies CASSLAFNAAGKLFF.

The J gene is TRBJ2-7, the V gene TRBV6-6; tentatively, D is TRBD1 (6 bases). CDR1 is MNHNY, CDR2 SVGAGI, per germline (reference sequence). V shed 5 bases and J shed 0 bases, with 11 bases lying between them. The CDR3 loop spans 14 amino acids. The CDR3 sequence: CASSIDRSSYEQYF. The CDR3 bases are TGTGCCAGCAGTATAGACAGGAGCTCCTACGAGCAGTACTTC.

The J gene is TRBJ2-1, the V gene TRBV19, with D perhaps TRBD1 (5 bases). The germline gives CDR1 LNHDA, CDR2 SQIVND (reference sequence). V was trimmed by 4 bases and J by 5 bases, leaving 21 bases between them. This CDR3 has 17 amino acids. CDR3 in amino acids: CASSTDGGAVDHNEQFF. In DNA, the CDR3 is TGTGCCAGTAGTACTGATGGTGGGGCAGTTGACCACAATGAGCAGTTCTTC.

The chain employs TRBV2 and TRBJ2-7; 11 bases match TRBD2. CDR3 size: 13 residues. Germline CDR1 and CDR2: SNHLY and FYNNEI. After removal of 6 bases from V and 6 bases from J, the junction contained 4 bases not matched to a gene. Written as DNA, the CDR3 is TGTGCCAGCAGCGTTCTAGCGGGAGGCGAGCAGTACTTC. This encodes CASSVLAGGEQYF. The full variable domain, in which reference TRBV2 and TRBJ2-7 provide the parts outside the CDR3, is EPEVTQTPSHQVTQMGQEVILRCVPISNHLYFYWYRQILGQKVEFLVSFYNNEISEKSEIFDDQFSVERPDGSNFTLKIRSTKLEDSAMYFCASSVLAGGEQYFGPGTRLTVT.

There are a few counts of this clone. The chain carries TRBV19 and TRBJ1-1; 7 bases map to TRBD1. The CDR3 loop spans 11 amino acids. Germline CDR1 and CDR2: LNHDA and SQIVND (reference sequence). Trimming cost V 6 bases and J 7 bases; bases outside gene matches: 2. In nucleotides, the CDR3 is TGTGCCAGTAGCGACAGGGTTGAAGCTTTCTTT. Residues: CASSDRVEAFF.

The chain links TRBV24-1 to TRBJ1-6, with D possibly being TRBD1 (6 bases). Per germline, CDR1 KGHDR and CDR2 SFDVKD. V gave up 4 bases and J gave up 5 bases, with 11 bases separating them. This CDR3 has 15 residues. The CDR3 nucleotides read TGTGCCACCAGTGAGGGGGCAGGTCATAATTCACCCCTCCACTTT. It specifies CATSEGAGHNSPLHF.

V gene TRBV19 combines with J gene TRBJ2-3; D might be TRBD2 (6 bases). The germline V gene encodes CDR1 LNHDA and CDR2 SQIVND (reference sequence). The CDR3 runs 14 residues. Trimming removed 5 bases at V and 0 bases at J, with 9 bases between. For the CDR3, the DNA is TGTGCCAGTAGTGGAGGGATCAGCACAGATACGCAGTATTTT. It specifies CASSGGISTDTQYF.

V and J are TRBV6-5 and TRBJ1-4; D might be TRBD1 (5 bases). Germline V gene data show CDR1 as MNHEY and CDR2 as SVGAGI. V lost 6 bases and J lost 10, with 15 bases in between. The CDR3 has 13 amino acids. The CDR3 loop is CASSPGEAPKLFF. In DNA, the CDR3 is TGTGCCAGCAGCCCGGGGGAGGCCCCAAAACTGTTTTTT.

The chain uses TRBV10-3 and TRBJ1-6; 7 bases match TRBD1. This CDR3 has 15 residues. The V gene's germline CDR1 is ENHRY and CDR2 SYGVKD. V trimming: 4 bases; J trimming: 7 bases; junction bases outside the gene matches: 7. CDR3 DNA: TGTGCCATCAGTGCCCACGGACAGGACAATTCACCCCTCCACTTT. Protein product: CAISAHGQDNSPLHF.

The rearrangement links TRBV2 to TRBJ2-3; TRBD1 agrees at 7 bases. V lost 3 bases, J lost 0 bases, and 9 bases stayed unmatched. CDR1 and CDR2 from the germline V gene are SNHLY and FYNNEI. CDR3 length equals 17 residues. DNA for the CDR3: TGTGCCAGCAGTGATTCGACAGGGCGGACTAGCACAGATACGCAGTATTTT. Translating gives CASSDSTGRTSTDTQYF.

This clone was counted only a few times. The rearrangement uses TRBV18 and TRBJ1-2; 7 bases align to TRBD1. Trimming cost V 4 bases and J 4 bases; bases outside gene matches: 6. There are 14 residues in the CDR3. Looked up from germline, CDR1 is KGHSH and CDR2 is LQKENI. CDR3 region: CASSREGAGYGYTF. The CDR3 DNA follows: TGTGCCAGCTCACGCGAGGGGGCCGGCTATGGCTACACCTTC.

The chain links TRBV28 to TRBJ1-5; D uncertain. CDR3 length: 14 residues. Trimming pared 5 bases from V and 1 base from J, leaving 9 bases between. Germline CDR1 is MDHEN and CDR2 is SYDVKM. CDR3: CASSRHGSNQPQHF. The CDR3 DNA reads TGTGCCAGCAGTAGACATGGGAGCAATCAGCCCCAGCATTTT.